The 4 T cell receptor beta chains given below trace back to one sample, sequenced in a study of cytomegalovirus exposure and HLA in healthy donors. Both 60 Vbeta primers and 13 Jbeta primers went into the PCR. Assay used: immunoSEQ multiplex PCR; TCRdb lists only in-frame clones, some missing. The data hold around 86,000 clones, with about 8% observed a single time. Sequenced input: PBMCs. These receptors came from a man aged 45-65 years in good health and CMV-seronegative.

This clone was found a few times. For the CDR3, the DNA is TGCGCCAGCAGCACAGGTAGCCCGAGCTCCTACGAGCAGTACTTC. It yields the protein CASSTGSPSSYEQYF. The rearrangement joins TRBV5-1 to TRBJ2-7; a weak D match, TRBD1 (5 bases). The V end lost 4 bases, the J end lost 0 bases, and 14 bases lay between the germline ends. This CDR3 region has 15 residues. Germline V gene data show CDR1 as SGHRS and CDR2 as YFSETQ. Filled out from reference TRBV5-1 and TRBJ2-7, the complete variable domain reads KAGVTQTPRYLIKTRGQQVTLSCSPISGHRSVSWYQQTPGQGLQFLFEYFSETQRNKGNFPGRFSGRQFSNSRSEMNVSTLELGDSALYLCASSTGSPSSYEQYFGPGTRLTVT.

J is TRBJ1-2 and V is TRBV30, with D hard to call. The CDR3 loop spans 11 amino acids. CDR1 and CDR2 from the germline V gene are GTSNPN and SVGIG (reference sequence). The V end was cut by 2 bases, the J end by 4 bases, with 5 bases between. The CDR3 DNA reads TGTGCCTGGAGTTCCTCCTATGGCTACACCTTC. It specifies CAWSSSYGYTF.

To note about this clone: Other DNA sequences within the sample encode an identical CDR3. The chain employs TRBV5-1 and TRBJ2-7; TRBD1 matches at 7 bases. Germline values: CDR1 SGHRS, CDR2 YFSETQ. The CDR3 length is 15 residues. After removal of 4 bases from V and 0 bases from J, the junction contained 7 bases not matched to a gene. CDR3 region: CASSPGQVGSYEQYF. CDR3 DNA: TGCGCCAGCAGCCCCGGACAGGTCGGCTCCTACGAGCAGTACTTC.

The chain is built from TRBV2 and TRBJ2-7, with 10 nucleotides matching TRBD1. The CDR3 has 14 residues. CDR1 is SNHLY, CDR2 FYNNEI, per germline. V lost 8 bases and J lost 4; bases outside the gene matches: 8. CDR3 DNA: TGTGCCAGCGGGCGGGGACAGGGGATATACGAGCAGTACTTC. Its translation: CASGRGQGIYEQYF.